The sequence of this TCR beta chain was determined in a study of radiotherapy plus CTLA-4 blockade in lung cancer. Judged by abundance, this clone is medium-sized (0.01 to 0.1%). CDR3 length: 10 residues. Germline CDR1 and CDR2: MNHEY and SMNVEV (reference sequence). V was cut by 11 bases and J by 7 bases, with 9 bases left in between. Sequencing was performed with immunoSEQ multiplex PCR; in TCRdb, only in-frame clones are kept and a portion is missing. The repertoire holds 49,000 or so clones, with roughly 76% as singletons. This chain connects TRBV27 to TRBJ1-5, with D tentatively TRBD1 (6 bases). The clonotype was recovered from a human donor with non-small cell lung cancer who had stable disease on radiotherapy plus ipilimumab. The sample here was peripheral blood, taken from a patient treated with radiotherapy plus ipilimumab. CDR3 loop: CAAGAQPQHF. In DNA, the CDR3 is TGTGCCGCGGGGGCGCAGCCCCAGCATTTT.